Sequencing of this T cell receptor (beta chain) was carried out in a study of monozygotic twins with inflammatory bowel disease. Germline V gene data show CDR1 as SGHRS and CDR2 as YFSETQ. This CDR3 has 13 amino acids. On this clonotype: Antigen unknown.

Two rounds of nested PCR, of about 16 and 10 cycles, were run on TCRalpha and TCRbeta cDNA. TCRdb re-called the 5' RACE reads, yielding one record per CDR3 amino acid sequence without DNA. This sample's table reports 350,000 to 500,000 distinct CDR3 sequences. Findings and limits, study-wide: For IBD patients, clonotypes shared with others were fewer than for healthy twins, especially with disease activity.

Sequenced material: blood. V and J are TRBV5-1 and TRBJ2-3. The clonotype originates from a human donor with ulcerative colitis or Crohn's disease, or a healthy co-twin of an affected twin (not recorded which). The CDR3 here is CASSPKNTDTQYF.